One and the same sample provided the 21 T cell receptor beta chains below, sequenced in a study of T-cell reconstitution after alpha-beta-depleted transplantation in children. Preparation of the TCRbeta library was carried out with unique molecular identifiers. TCRdb passed the PCR reads through MiXCR, listing each CDR3 protein once. Among around 340,000 distinct CDR3 sequences, 13% were seen once, and the ten largest hold around 4.1%. The material sequenced was PBMCs, taken from the stem cell graft. The receptors come from a human donor who donated a stem cell graft to a child with Fanconi anemia.

This clonotype was detected a few times. The rearrangement uses TRBV11-2 and TRBJ2-2; D is unresolved. V lost 3 bases and J lost 5, with 13 bases in between. Germline V gives CDR1 SGHAT, CDR2 FQNNGV. The length of the CDR3 is 15 residues. CDR3 sequence: CASSFERVGTGELFF. CDR3 nucleotides: TGTGCCAGCAGCTTCGAAAGGGTGGGGACCGGGGAGCTGTTTTTT.

This rearrangement joins TRBV7-6 to TRBJ2-7; tentative D call: TRBD1 (6 bases). The ends were cut back, 5 bases at V and 5 bases at J, with 13 bases in the middle. Germline assignment: CDR1 SGHVS and CDR2 FNYEAQ. The length of the CDR3 is 13 residues. DNA of the CDR3: TGTGCCAGCAGCCAGGGGTCAGACAACGAGCAGTACTTC. Translation: CASSQGSDNEQYF.

This clonotype was seen only a few times. This chain joins TRBV24-1 and TRBJ2-3; D may be TRBD1 (5 bases). The germline CDR1 and CDR2 sequences are KGHDR and SFDVKD. Trimming took 3 bases from V and 4 from J, leaving 10 bases between them. The CDR3 totals 14 residues. In DNA form, the CDR3 reads TGTGCCACCAGTGATGGACATCCCTCAGATACGCAGTATTTT. Protein: CATSDGHPSDTQYF.

In this sample, this clonotype turned up many times. V and J are TRBV27 and TRBJ1-6; D is undetermined. The CDR3 totals 13 residues. V lost 6 bases, J lost 0 bases, and 3 bases lay in between. Germline values: CDR1 MNHEY, CDR2 SMNVEV (reference sequence). CDR3 sequence: CASRSSYNSPLHF. The CDR3 DNA follows: TGTGCCAGCAGAAGCTCCTATAATTCACCCCTCCACTTT.

This clonotype was seen a handful of times. V gene TRBV5-1 combines with J gene TRBJ1-2, with D hard to call. Between the trimmed V and J ends, which lost 3 bases and 6 bases, there was a span of 18 bases. The CDR3 runs to 15 residues. The germline CDR1 and CDR2 sequences are SGHRS and YFSETQ. CDR3 DNA sequence: TGCGCCAGCAGCTCGGGCCACGCTACGGTTGATGGCTACACCTTC. Amino acid sequence: CASSSGHATVDGYTF.

At least ten counts were recorded for this clonotype. The V gene is TRBV28, the J gene TRBJ2-1, with a weak D call TRBD2 (5 bases). Germline CDR1 is MDHEN and CDR2 is SYDVKM. The V end lost 2 bases, the J end lost 5 bases, and 13 bases lay between the germline ends. The CDR3 runs to 15 residues. The CDR3 DNA is TGTGCCAGCAGTTTAGACGACTATCTCGACAATGAGCAGTTCTTC. Amino acid sequence: CASSLDDYLDNEQFF.

The chain couples TRBV5-1 to TRBJ1-6; TRBD1 matches 7 bases. The germline V gene has CDR1 SGHRS and CDR2 YFSETQ. This CDR3 comprises 16 residues. After removal of 1 base from V and 8 bases from J, the junction contained 9 bases not matched to a gene. The CDR3 DNA is TGCGCCAGCAGCTTGCGGGACAGCTTAAGGGATTCACCCCTCCACTTT. Protein sequence: CASSLRDSLRDSPLHF.

A few counts support this clonotype. The rearrangement uses TRBV6-2 or TRBV6-3 and TRBJ1-4; D ambiguous. Germline CDR1 MNHEY, CDR2 SVGEGT. This CDR3 has 15 amino acids. V dropped 2 bases and J dropped 0 bases, with 7 bases sitting between them. The CDR3 loop reads CASSYASATNEKLFF. The CDR3 nucleotides are TGTGCCAGCAGTTACGCCAGTGCAACTAATGAAAAACTGTTTTTT.

This clonotype occurred a few times. The gene calls are TRBV20-1 and TRBJ2-5, with unresolved D. V gave up 5 bases and J gave up 5 bases, with 9 bases separating them. Germline V gives CDR1 DFQATT, CDR2 SNEGSKA (reference sequence). This CDR3 is built from 11 residues. The DNA for the CDR3 is TGCAGTGCTCTAACTGCGGAGACCCAGTACTTC. This gives the protein CSALTAETQYF.

This chain uses TRBV10-3 with TRBJ2-7; 8 nucleotides agree with TRBD2. CDR3 length: 15 residues. Germline values: CDR1 ENHRY, CDR2 SYGVKD. J lost 4 bases, V lost 4 bases, and 9 bases had no gene match. CDR3 loop: CAISVETSAFYEQYF. The CDR3 DNA reads as TGTGCCATCAGTGTGGAGACTAGCGCTTTTTACGAGCAGTACTTC.

This clonotype was recorded many times. The junction differs from germline at one of its ends, possibly a read error. The chain carries TRBV5-1 and TRBJ1-1, with D uncertain. From germline, CDR1 is SGHRS and CDR2 YFSETQ. CDR3 size: 14 residues. The CDR3 nucleotides read TGTGCCAGCAGCTTAGTTCAAGGGAACACTGAAGCTTTCTTT. As protein: CASSLVQGNTEAFF.

This clonotype was seen ten or more times. The J gene is TRBJ2-5, the V gene TRBV29-1; 7 bases fit TRBD2. With 4 bases clipped from V and 1 base from J, the junction kept 3 bases outside the gene matches. This CDR3 contains 13 residues. Germline V lookup: CDR1 SQVTM, CDR2 ANQGSEA. The CDR3 protein is CSVVSGVQETQYF. CDR3 nucleotides: TGCAGCGTTGTCAGCGGGGTCCAAGAGACCCAGTACTTC.

The chain carries TRBV15 and TRBJ1-3; the D is unclear. Germline CDR1 reads LNHNV; CDR2 reads YYDKDF (reference sequence). V was shortened by 1 base and J by 5 bases, with 9 bases between the two germline ends. This CDR3 contains 14 residues. The CDR3 nucleotides read TGTGCCACCAGCAGAGGAGACACCAGAAACACCATATATTTT. Encoded protein: CATSRGDTRNTIYF.

This chain uses TRBV7-8 with TRBJ2-7; unclear D gene. Trimming removed 5 bases at V and 0 bases at J, with 17 bases between. The CDR3 is 16 residues long. CDR1 SGHVS and CDR2 FQNEAQ come from the germline V gene. CDR3 sequence: CASSPVGSPSSYEQYF. CDR3 DNA: TGTGCCAGCAGCCCAGTCGGGTCGCCGAGCTCCTACGAGCAGTACTTC.

This clonotype was observed a handful of times. In DNA, the CDR3 is TGTGCCAGCTCACCGGCCGTTGGGGGCATTAACACTGAAGCTTTCTTT. It codes for CASSPAVGGINTEAFF. The chain combines TRBV18 with TRBJ1-1, with a tentative D call TRBD1 (6 bases). Trimming took off 3 bases at V and 2 bases at J, with 16 bases between the two ends. Germline V gene sequence: CDR1 KGHSH, CDR2 LQKENI. The CDR3 loop spans 16 amino acids.

This clonotype has a count of ten or more. This chain connects TRBV5-4 to TRBJ2-2, with 7 bases fitting TRBD1. CDR1 and CDR2 (germline): SGHNT, YYREEE (reference sequence). This CDR3 comprises 14 residues. V trimming: 3 bases; J trimming: 4 bases; junction bases outside the gene matches: 3. Here the CDR3 reads CASSSGQSTGELFF. CDR3 sequence (DNA): TGTGCCAGCAGCTCGGGACAGAGCACCGGGGAGCTGTTTTTT.

This clonotype was observed a few times. V is TRBV15 and J is TRBJ2-7; the match to TRBD1 covers 7 bases. CDR1 LNHNV and CDR2 YYDKDF come from the germline V gene (reference sequence). The CDR3 covers 14 residues. With 2 bases clipped from V and 7 bases from J, the junction kept 8 bases outside the gene matches. CDR3 loop: CATSRRGTVGEQYV. The CDR3 DNA reads TGTGCCACCAGCAGAAGGGGGACAGTTGGAGAGCAGTACGTC.

This clonotype was counted between two and nine times. The V gene is TRBV27, the J gene TRBJ2-3, with TRBD2 matching 7 bases. The CDR3 has 17 residues. Germline CDR1 MNHEY, CDR2 SMNVEV (reference sequence). The V and J ends lost 4 bases and 6 bases, in that order; junction bases with no gene match: 16. This CDR3 reads CASSSLPSVSGYDTQYF. The CDR3 nucleotides are TGTGCCAGCAGTTCCCTCCCTTCGGTTAGCGGGTACGATACGCAGTATTTT.

V and J are TRBV14 and TRBJ1-6; 8 positions match TRBD1. The CDR3 has 16 amino acids. V dropped 0 bases and J dropped 9; count of bases not matched to a gene: 7. Germline V lookup: CDR1 SGHDN, CDR2 FVKESK. The chain's CDR3 is CASSQEAGTGTSPLHF. The CDR3 DNA is TGTGCCAGCAGCCAAGAGGCCGGGACAGGAACTTCACCCCTCCACTTT.

Notes on this clonotype: A read error may be the cause here, since a much bigger clone is one base away. The V and J genes are TRBV5-6 and TRBJ2-3; D gene uncertain. Between the trimmed V and J ends, which lost 4 bases and 3 bases, there was a span of 3 bases. Germline V CDR1 and CDR2: SGHDT, YYEEEE. CDR3 length: 11 residues. The chain's CDR3 is CASSKTDTQYF. As DNA, the CDR3 is TGTGCCAGCAGCAAAACAGATACGCAGTATTTT.

The V call is TRBV18, the J call TRBJ2-1; no clear D. Germline V gives CDR1 KGHSH, CDR2 LQKENI. The V gene lost 5 bases and the J gene lost 1 base, with 12 bases spanning the gap. This CDR3 has 15 residues. Here the CDR3 reads CASSGAAGSYNEQFF. In DNA, the CDR3 is TGTGCCAGCTCAGGCGCTGCAGGTTCCTACAATGAGCAGTTCTTC.